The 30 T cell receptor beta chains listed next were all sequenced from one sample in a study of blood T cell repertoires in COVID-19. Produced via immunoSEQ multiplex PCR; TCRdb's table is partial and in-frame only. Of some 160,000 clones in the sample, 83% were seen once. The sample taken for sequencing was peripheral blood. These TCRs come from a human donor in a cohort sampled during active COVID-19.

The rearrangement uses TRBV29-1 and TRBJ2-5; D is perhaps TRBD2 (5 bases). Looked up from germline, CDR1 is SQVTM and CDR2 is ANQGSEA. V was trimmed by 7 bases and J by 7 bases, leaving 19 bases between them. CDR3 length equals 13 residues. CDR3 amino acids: CSALSSPRGTQYF. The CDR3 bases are TGCAGCGCCCTATCTAGCCCGCGTGGGACCCAGTACTTC.

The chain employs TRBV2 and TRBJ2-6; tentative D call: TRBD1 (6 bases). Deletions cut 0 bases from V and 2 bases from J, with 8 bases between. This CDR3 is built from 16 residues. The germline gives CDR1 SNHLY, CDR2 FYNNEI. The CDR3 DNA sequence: TGTGCCAGCAGTGAAGCACAGGGTCCTGGGGCCAACGTCCTGACTTTC. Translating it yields CASSEAQGPGANVLTF.

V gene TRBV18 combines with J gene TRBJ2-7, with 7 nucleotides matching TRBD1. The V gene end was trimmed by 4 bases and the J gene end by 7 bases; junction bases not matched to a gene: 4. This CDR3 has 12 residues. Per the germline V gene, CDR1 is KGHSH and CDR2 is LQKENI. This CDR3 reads CASSRQGEEQYF. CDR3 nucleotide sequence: TGTGCCAGCTCACGACAGGGCGAGGAGCAGTACTTC.

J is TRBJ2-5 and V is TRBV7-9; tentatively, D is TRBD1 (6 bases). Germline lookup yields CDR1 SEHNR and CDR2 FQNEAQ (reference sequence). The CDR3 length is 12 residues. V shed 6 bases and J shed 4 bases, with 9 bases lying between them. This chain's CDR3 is CASRQGVETQYF. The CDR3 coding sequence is TGTGCCAGCAGACAGGGAGTAGAGACCCAGTACTTC.

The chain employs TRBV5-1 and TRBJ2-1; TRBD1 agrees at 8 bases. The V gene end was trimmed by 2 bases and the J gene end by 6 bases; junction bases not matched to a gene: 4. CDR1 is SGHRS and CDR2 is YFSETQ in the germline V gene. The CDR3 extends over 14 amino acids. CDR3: CASSFRDRTNEQFF. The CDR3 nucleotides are TGCGCCAGCAGCTTTAGGGACAGGACCAATGAGCAGTTCTTC. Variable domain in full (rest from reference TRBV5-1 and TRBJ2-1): KAGVTQTPRYLIKTRGQQVTLSCSPISGHRSVSWYQQTPGQGLQFLFEYFSETQRNKGNFPGRFSGRQFSNSRSEMNVSTLELGDSALYLCASSFRDRTNEQFFGPGTRLTVL.

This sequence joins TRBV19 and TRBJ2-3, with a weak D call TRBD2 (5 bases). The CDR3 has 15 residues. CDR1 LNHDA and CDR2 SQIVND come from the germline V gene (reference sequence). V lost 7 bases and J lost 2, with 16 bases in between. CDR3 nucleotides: TGTGCCAGTACCCAATCACTAGGATACACAGATACGCAGTATTTT. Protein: CASTQSLGYTDTQYF.

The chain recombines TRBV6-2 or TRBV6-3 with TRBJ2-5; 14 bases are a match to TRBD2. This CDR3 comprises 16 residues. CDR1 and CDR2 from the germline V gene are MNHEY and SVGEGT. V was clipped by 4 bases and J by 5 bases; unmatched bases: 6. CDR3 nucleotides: TGTGCCAGCAGTTTGACTAGCGGGGGGGCCGGTGAGACCCAGTACTTC. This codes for CASSLTSGGAGETQYF.

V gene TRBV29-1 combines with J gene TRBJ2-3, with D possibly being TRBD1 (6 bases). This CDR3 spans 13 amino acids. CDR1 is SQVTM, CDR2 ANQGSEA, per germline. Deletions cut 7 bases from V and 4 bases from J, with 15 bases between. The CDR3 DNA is TGCAGCGGGATGCAGGGGAGCCCAGATACGCAGTATTTT. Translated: CSGMQGSPDTQYF.

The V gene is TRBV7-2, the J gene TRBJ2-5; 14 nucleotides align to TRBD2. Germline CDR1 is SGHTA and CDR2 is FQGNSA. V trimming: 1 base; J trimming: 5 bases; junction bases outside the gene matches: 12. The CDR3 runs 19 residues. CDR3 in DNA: TGTGCCAGCAGCTTAGGCCCAGGACTAGCGGGGGGCCGAGGGGAGACCCAGTACTTC. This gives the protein CASSLGPGLAGGRGETQYF. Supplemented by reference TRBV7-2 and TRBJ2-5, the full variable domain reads GAGVSQSPSNKVTEKGKDVELRCDPISGHTALYWYRQSLGQGLEFLIYFQGNSAPDKSGLPSDRFSAERTGGSVSTLTIQRTQQEDSAVYLCASSLGPGLAGGRGETQYFGPGTRLLVL.

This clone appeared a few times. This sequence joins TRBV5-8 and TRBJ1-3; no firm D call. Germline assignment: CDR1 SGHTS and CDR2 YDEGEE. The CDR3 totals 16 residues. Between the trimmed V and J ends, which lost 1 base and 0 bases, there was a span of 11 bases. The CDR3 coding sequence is TGTGCCAGCAGCTTGAAACCCCAGATCTCTGGAAACACCATATATTTT. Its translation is CASSLKPQISGNTIYF.

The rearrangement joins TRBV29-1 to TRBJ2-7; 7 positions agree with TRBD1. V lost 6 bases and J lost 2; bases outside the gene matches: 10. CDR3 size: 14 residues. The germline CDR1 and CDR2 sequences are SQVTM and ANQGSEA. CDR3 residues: CSVPLWTGAYEQYF. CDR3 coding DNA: TGCAGCGTGCCCCTGTGGACAGGAGCCTACGAGCAGTACTTC.

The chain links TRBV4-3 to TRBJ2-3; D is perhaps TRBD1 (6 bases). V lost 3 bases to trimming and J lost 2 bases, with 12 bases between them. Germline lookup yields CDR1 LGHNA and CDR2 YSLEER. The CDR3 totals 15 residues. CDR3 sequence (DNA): TGCGCCAGCAGCCAGAGGCAGGGGTTCACAGATACGCAGTATTTT. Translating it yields CASSQRQGFTDTQYF.

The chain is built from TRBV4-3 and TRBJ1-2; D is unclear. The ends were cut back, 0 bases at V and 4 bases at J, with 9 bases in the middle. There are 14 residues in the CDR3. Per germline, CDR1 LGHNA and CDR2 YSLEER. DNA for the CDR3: TGCGCCAGCAGCCAAGATGAGGCGCTCTATGGCTACACCTTC. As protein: CASSQDEALYGYTF.

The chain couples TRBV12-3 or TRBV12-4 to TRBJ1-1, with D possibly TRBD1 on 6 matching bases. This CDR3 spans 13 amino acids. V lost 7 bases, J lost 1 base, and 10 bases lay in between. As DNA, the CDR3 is TGTGCCAGCACCCCACAGGGGAACACTGAAGCTTTCTTT. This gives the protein CASTPQGNTEAFF.

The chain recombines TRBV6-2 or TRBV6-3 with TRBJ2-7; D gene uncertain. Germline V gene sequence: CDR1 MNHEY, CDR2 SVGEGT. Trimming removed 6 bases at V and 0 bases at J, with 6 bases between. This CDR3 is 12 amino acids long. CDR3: CASSRSSYEQYF. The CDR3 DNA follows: TGTGCCAGCAGCCGGAGCTCCTACGAGCAGTACTTC.

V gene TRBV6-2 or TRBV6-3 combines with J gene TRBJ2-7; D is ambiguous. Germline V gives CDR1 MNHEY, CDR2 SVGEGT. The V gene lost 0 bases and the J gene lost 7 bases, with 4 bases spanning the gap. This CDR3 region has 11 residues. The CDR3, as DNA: TGTGCCAGCAGTTACTCGAGTGAGCAGTACTTC. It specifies CASSYSSEQYF.

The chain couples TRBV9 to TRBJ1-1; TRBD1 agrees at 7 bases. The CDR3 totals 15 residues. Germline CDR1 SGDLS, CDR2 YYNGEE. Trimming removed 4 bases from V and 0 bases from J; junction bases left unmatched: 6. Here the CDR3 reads CASSPGTEMNTEAFF. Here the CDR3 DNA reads TGTGCCAGCAGCCCTGGGACAGAGATGAACACTGAAGCTTTCTTT.

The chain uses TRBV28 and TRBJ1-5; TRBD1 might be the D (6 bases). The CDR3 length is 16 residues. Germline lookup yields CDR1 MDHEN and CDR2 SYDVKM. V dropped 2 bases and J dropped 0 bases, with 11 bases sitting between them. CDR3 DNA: TGTGCCAGCAGTTTAGGGACACCTCGTAGCAATCAGCCCCAGCATTTT. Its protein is CASSLGTPRSNQPQHF. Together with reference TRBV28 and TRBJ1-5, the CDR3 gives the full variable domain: DVKVTQSSRYLVKRTGEKVFLECVQDMDHENMFWYRQDPGLGLRLIYFSYDVKMKEKGDIPEGYSVSREKKERFSLILESASTNQTSMYLCASSLGTPRSNQPQHFGDGTRLSIL.

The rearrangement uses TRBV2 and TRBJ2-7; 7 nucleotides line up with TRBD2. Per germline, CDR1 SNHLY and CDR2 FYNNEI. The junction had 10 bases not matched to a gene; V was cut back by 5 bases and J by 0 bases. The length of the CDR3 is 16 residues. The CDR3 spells CASSNILAKSSYEQYF. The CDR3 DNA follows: TGTGCCAGCAGTAACATACTAGCGAAAAGCTCCTACGAGCAGTACTTC.

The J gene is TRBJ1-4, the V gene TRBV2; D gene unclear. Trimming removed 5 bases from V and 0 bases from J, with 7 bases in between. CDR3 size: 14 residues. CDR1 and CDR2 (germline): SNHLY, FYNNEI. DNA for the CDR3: TGTGCCAGCAGTTTGTATTCAACTAATGAAAAACTGTTTTTT. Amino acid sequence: CASSLYSTNEKLFF. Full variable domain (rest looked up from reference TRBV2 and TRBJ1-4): EPEVTQTPSHQVTQMGQEVILRCVPISNHLYFYWYRQILGQKVEFLVSFYNNEISEKSEIFDDQFSVERPDGSNFTLKIRSTKLEDSAMYFCASSLYSTNEKLFFGSGTQLSVL.

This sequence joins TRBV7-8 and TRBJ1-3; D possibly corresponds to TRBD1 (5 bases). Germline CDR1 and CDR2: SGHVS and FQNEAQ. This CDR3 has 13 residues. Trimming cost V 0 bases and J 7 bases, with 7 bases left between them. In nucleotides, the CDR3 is TGTGCCAGCAGCTTAGCAGGGGTGAACACCATATATTTT. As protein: CASSLAGVNTIYF.

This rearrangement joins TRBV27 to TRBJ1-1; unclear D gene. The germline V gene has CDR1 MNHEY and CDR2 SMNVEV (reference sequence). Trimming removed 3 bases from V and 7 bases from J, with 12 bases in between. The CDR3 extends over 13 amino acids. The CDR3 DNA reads TGTGCCAGCAGTTTTGTGGGAGTCGGTGAAGCTTTCTTT. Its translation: CASSFVGVGEAFF.

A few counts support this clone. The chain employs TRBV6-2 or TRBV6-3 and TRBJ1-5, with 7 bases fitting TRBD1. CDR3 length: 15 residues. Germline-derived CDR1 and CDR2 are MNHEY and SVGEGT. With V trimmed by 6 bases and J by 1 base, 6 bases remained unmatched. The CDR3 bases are TGTGCCAGCAGGCCTACAGGGGCGAGCAATCAGCCCCAGCATTTT. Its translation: CASRPTGASNQPQHF.

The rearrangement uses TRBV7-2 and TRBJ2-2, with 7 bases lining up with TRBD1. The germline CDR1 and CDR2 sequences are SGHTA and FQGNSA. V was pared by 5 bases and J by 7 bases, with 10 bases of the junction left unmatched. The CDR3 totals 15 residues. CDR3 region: CASSRQGGVIGELFF. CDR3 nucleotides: TGTGCCAGCAGCAGACAGGGTGGGGTCATCGGGGAGCTGTTTTTT.

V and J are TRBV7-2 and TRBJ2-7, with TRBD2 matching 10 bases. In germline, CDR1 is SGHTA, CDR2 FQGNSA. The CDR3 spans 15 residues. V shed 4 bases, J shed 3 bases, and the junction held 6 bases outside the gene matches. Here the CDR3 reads CASSSSGSFSYEQYF. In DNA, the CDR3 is TGTGCCAGCAGCTCTAGCGGGAGTTTTAGCTACGAGCAGTACTTC.

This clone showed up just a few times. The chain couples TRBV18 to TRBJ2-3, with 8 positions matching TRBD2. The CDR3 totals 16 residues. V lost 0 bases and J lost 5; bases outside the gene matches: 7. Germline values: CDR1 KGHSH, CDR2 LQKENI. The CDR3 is CASSPPRGSGGDTQYF. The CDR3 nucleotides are TGTGCCAGCTCACCACCAAGGGGGAGCGGGGGAGATACGCAGTATTTT.

The DNA for the CDR3 is TGTGCCAGCAAATTGACAGGGACGACCTACGAGCAGTACTTC. This gives the protein CASKLTGTTYEQYF. This rearrangement joins TRBV6-4 to TRBJ2-7; 7 nucleotides match TRBD1. Trimming removed 7 bases from V and 2 bases from J; junction bases left unmatched: 8. Looked up from germline, CDR1 is MRHNA and CDR2 is SNTAGT. The CDR3 has 14 amino acids.

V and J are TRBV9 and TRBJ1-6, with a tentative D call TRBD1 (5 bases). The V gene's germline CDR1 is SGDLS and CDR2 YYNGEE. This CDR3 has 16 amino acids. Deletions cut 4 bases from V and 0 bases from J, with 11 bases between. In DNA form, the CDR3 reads TGTGCCAGCAGCTCGACAGATAGCTCCTATAATTCACCCCTCCACTTT. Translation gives CASSSTDSSYNSPLHF.

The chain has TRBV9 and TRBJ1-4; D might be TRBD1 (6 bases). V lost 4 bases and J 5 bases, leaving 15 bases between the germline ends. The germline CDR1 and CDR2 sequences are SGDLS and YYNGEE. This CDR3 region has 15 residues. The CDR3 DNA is TGTGCCAGCAGCACTAGAACAGGGTTAAATGAAAAACTGTTTTTT. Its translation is CASSTRTGLNEKLFF.

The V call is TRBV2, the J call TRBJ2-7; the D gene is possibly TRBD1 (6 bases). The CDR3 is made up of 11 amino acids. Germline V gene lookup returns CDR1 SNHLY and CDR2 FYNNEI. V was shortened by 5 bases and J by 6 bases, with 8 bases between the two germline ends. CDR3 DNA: TGTGCCAGCAGTTCGGACAGCGAGCAGTACTTC. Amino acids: CASSSDSEQYF. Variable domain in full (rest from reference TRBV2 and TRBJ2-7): EPEVTQTPSHQVTQMGQEVILRCVPISNHLYFYWYRQILGQKVEFLVSFYNNEISEKSEIFDDQFSVERPDGSNFTLKIRSTKLEDSAMYFCASSSDSEQYFGPGTRLTVT.